This passage covers 17 T cell receptor beta chains from one sample sequenced in a study of control samples from healthy donors and cancer patients. The data were produced by immunoSEQ multiplex PCR, yet TCRdb's version contains in-frame clones alone and is incomplete. This table holds roughly 100,000 clones, around 89% found once. The specimen sequenced was PBMCs. The receptors derive from a man aged 55-75 years with lung cancer.

The chain recombines TRBV21-1 with TRBJ1-6. TRBV21-1 is designated a pseudogene. The CDR3 spans 19 residues. Here the CDR3 reads CASSKTPGGRFIYNSPLHF. DNA of the CDR3: TGTGCCAGCAGCAAAACGCCTGGAGGCCGTTTCATTTATAATTCACCCCTCCACTTT.

With regard to this clone: Other DNA sequences of this sample code for an identical CDR3. This chain uses TRBV5-1 with TRBJ1-5; D might be TRBD1 (5 bases). The CDR3 totals 15 residues. V was shortened by 2 bases and J by 5 bases, with 14 bases between the two germline ends. CDR1 and CDR2 from the germline V gene are SGHRS and YFSETQ. CDR3 sequence reads: CASSFWGGVDQPQHF. In DNA form, the CDR3 reads TGCGCCAGCAGCTTCTGGGGGGGTGTGGATCAGCCCCAGCATTTT.

This chain links TRBV18 with TRBJ2-1; the match to TRBD2 covers 14 bases. Losses at the gene ends were 5 bases for V and 3 bases for J; bases not matched to a gene: 9. Germline V gives CDR1 KGHSH, CDR2 LQKENI. This CDR3 contains 18 residues. CDR3: CASSVSGTSGGVYNEQFF. CDR3 DNA sequence: TGTGCCAGCTCAGTGTCCGGGACTAGCGGGGGAGTCTACAATGAGCAGTTCTTC.

V usage is TRBV7-9 and J usage is TRBJ1-3; D is unresolved. Germline loops: CDR1 SEHNR, CDR2 FQNEAQ (reference sequence). Trimming left V 7 bases short and J 11 bases short, with 18 bases between. There are 13 residues in the CDR3. The CDR3 here is CASILGDGSAIYF. CDR3 nucleotide sequence: TGTGCCAGCATCCTCGGAGATGGTAGCGCCATATATTTT.

The chain combines TRBV4-2 with TRBJ2-3; D is possibly TRBD1 or TRBD2 (5 bases each). Trimming took 0 bases from V and 5 from J, leaving 18 bases between them. This CDR3 contains 17 residues. Germline values: CDR1 LGHNA, CDR2 YNFKEQ. The CDR3 bases are TGTGCCAGCAGCCAAGATCAGAATAGCCGGGGCCGAGATACGCAGTATTTT. Its translation: CASSQDQNSRGRDTQYF.

V and J are TRBV24-1 and TRBJ1-2; D might be TRBD1 (5 bases). Germline V lookup: CDR1 KGHDR, CDR2 SFDVKD. This CDR3 has 15 residues. V gave up 5 bases and J gave up 4 bases, with 16 bases separating them. The CDR3 DNA sequence: TGTGCCACCAGTGGCGGGGAGGGGAGCTTCTATGGCTACACCTTC. Translating gives CATSGGEGSFYGYTF.

CDR3 nucleotide sequence: TGTGCCAGCAGCTTGGGGGGGCGGGAAAAACTGTTTTTT. This codes for CASSLGGREKLFF. J is TRBJ1-4 and V is TRBV5-4; weak D call: TRBD1 (6 bases). The CDR3 is made up of 13 amino acids. Trimming removed 0 bases at V and 8 bases at J, with 8 bases between. CDR1 is SGHNT and CDR2 is YYREEE in the germline V gene (reference sequence).

The chain links TRBV14 to TRBJ1-5; D gene uncertain. Germline CDR1 SGHDN, CDR2 FVKESK. V was pared by 8 bases and J by 2 bases, with 7 bases between. The CDR3 totals 12 residues. DNA of the CDR3: TGTGCCAGCTCCAAGGGCAATCAGCCCCAGCATTTT. It yields the protein CASSKGNQPQHF.

The chain joins TRBV7-6 to TRBJ2-1, with D tentatively TRBD1 or TRBD2 (6 bases each). The CDR3 has 13 residues. Germline CDR1 reads SGHVS; CDR2 reads FNYEAQ. Deletions cut 3 bases from V and 7 bases from J, with 10 bases between. This chain's CDR3 is CASSLGGLNEQFF. CDR3 nucleotide sequence: TGTGCCAGCAGCTTGGGGGGCTTAAATGAGCAGTTCTTC.

This chain joins TRBV4-1 and TRBJ2-4, with 12 positions matching TRBD1. V trimming: 8 bases; J trimming: 7 bases; junction bases outside the gene matches: 9. Germline V gives CDR1 MGHRA, CDR2 YSYEKL. CDR3 length: 15 residues. CDR3 in DNA: TGCGCCAGCGGGGGGACAGGGGGCGGCTCGAACATTCAGTACTTC. Its protein is CASGGTGGGSNIQYF.

This rearrangement joins TRBV5-8 to TRBJ1-1; weak D call: TRBD1 (5 bases). This CDR3 is 14 amino acids long. Trimming cost V 0 bases and J 5 bases, with 11 bases left between them. Germline V gene data show CDR1 as SGHTS and CDR2 as YDEGEE. The CDR3 loop reads CASSLGAGPTEAFF. CDR3 sequence (DNA): TGTGCCAGCAGCTTGGGCGCGGGACCGACTGAAGCTTTCTTT.

This chain uses TRBV24-1 with TRBJ2-3; TRBD2 might be the D (6 bases). CDR1 KGHDR and CDR2 SFDVKD come from the germline V gene. The CDR3 runs 18 residues. Between the trimmed V and J ends, which lost 5 bases and 0 bases, there was a span of 20 bases. CDR3 amino acids: CATSGSNRAGGSTDTQYF. The DNA of the CDR3 is TGTGCCACCAGTGGAAGTAATCGGGCCGGGGGAAGCACAGATACGCAGTATTTT.

The chain uses TRBV7-9 and TRBJ2-2, with 7 bases identical to TRBD2. Germline CDR1 reads SEHNR; CDR2 reads FQNEAQ (reference sequence). The CDR3 totals 17 residues. V trimming: 6 bases; J trimming: 2 bases; junction bases outside the gene matches: 12. The CDR3 DNA sequence: TGTGCCAGCAGGACACTTCCTGGGAGGGTTAACACCGGGGAGCTGTTTTTT. This encodes CASRTLPGRVNTGELFF.

V is TRBV7-2 and J is TRBJ1-1; TRBD1 might be the D (5 bases). CDR3 length equals 11 residues. Germline lookup yields CDR1 SGHTA and CDR2 FQGNSA. V lost 8 bases, J lost 5 bases, and 9 bases lay in between. The CDR3 loop reads CASGGSTEAFF. The DNA for the CDR3 is TGTGCCAGCGGGGGATCAACTGAAGCTTTCTTT.

This clone was found a few times. V is TRBV25-1 and J is TRBJ1-4; D not certain. V was trimmed by 3 bases and J by 4 bases, leaving 6 bases between them. The V gene's germline CDR1 is MGHDK and CDR2 SYGVNS. The CDR3 loop spans 13 amino acids. The CDR3 spells CASSEGFNEKLFF. The CDR3 DNA is TGTGCCAGCAGTGAGGGTTTTAATGAAAAACTGTTTTTT.

This clone came up a few times. The CDR3 loop reads CASSPDGDNEQFF. DNA of the CDR3: TGTGCCAGCAGCCCAGATGGGGACAATGAGCAGTTCTTC. The J gene is TRBJ2-1, the V gene TRBV7-3, with unresolved D. The V end lost 5 bases, the J end lost 5 bases, and 10 bases lay between the germline ends. Germline CDR1 is SGHTA and CDR2 is FQGTGA. The CDR3 runs 13 residues.

The rearrangement links TRBV6-1 to TRBJ2-5; D remains ambiguous. Germline loops: CDR1 MNHNS, CDR2 SASEGT. The CDR3 runs to 14 residues. V was shortened by 2 bases and J by 2 bases, with 9 bases between the two germline ends. The CDR3 sequence is CASSEYYSQETQYF. The CDR3 nucleotides read TGTGCCAGCAGTGAATACTACAGTCAAGAGACCCAGTACTTC.